These 28 T cell receptor beta chains share one sample of origin, sequenced in a study of blood T cell repertoires in COVID-19. Clones were read by immunoSEQ multiplex PCR, and TCRdb kept only the in-frame ones, dropping some. This table holds 90,000 to 120,000 clones, roughly nine tenths found once. The specimen sequenced was peripheral blood. The origin of the receptors is a human donor in a cohort sampled during active COVID-19.

This clone came up once. This chain uses TRBV9 with TRBJ2-2; 15 nucleotides align to TRBD2. The CDR3 has 19 amino acids. With 0 bases clipped from V and 3 bases from J, the junction kept 6 bases outside the gene matches. CDR1 and CDR2 (germline): SGDLS, YYNGEE. CDR3 region: CASSVEGLAGGFYTGELFF. For the CDR3, the DNA is TGTGCCAGCAGCGTAGAGGGACTAGCGGGGGGTTTCTACACCGGGGAGCTGTTTTTT.

V usage is TRBV5-4 and J usage is TRBJ2-7; TRBD2 agrees at 13 bases. V was clipped by 4 bases and J by 4 bases; unmatched bases: 8. CDR1 and CDR2 (germline): SGHNT, YYREEE (reference sequence). This CDR3 spans 16 amino acids. This CDR3 is CASSRRTSGRPYEQYF. As DNA, the CDR3 is TGTGCCAGCAGCCGGAGGACTAGCGGGAGACCATACGAGCAGTACTTC.

This sequence joins TRBV11-2 and TRBJ2-3; 7 positions agree with TRBD1. Germline CDR1 is SGHAT and CDR2 is FQNNGV. CDR3 length: 16 amino acids. The V segment lost 1 base and the J segment 8 bases; nucleotides outside the gene matches: 12. The DNA for the CDR3 is TGTGCCAGCAGCTTAGTACGAGGGGGCACCCATGGTACGCAGTATTTT. Translation gives CASSLVRGGTHGTQYF. Together with reference TRBV11-2 and TRBJ2-3, the CDR3 gives the full variable domain: EAGVAQSPRYKIIEKRQSVAFWCNPISGHATLYWYQQILGQGPKLLIQFQNNGVVDDSQLPKDRFSAERLKGVDSTLKIQPAKLEDSAVYLCASSLVRGGTHGTQYFGPGTRLTVL.

This chain connects TRBV7-7 to TRBJ1-4; 9 nucleotides match TRBD1. In germline, CDR1 is SSHAT, CDR2 FNYEAQ (reference sequence). J lost 4 bases, V lost 5 bases, and 8 bases had no gene match. The CDR3 has 16 residues. CDR3: CASSTGLGQGNEKLFF. CDR3 DNA: TGTGCCAGCAGCACCGGGCTGGGACAGGGTAATGAAAAACTGTTTTTT.

This sequence joins TRBV9 and TRBJ1-2, with 9 bases that match TRBD1. The CDR3 extends over 13 amino acids. Germline CDR1 SGDLS, CDR2 YYNGEE. V gave up 3 bases and J gave up 7 bases; unmatched junction bases: 4. CDR3: CASSDGTGFGYTF. For the CDR3, the DNA is TGTGCCAGCAGCGATGGGACAGGGTTTGGCTACACCTTC.

The chain uses TRBV15 and TRBJ2-1; 9 nucleotides align to TRBD2. J was trimmed by 7 bases and V by 5 bases; bases with no gene match: 12. Germline CDR1 LNHNV, CDR2 YYDKDF (reference sequence). The CDR3 is 16 residues long. The CDR3 sequence: CATSARLLAGLNEQFF. CDR3 in DNA: TGTGCCACCAGCGCTCGGTTGCTAGCGGGATTGAATGAGCAGTTCTTC.

V gene TRBV9 combines with J gene TRBJ1-2, with 7 bases fitting TRBD1. Per germline, CDR1 SGDLS and CDR2 YYNGEE. The CDR3 is 14 residues long. The V gene end was trimmed by 0 bases and the J gene end by 8 bases; junction bases not matched to a gene: 7. This CDR3 reads CASSVGGGSSGYTF. CDR3 nucleotide sequence: TGTGCCAGCAGCGTAGGAGGGGGCTCTTCGGGCTACACCTTC.

V usage is TRBV28 and J usage is TRBJ1-1; 8 bases agree with TRBD1. The V and J ends lost 7 bases and 1 base, in that order; junction bases with no gene match: 5. This CDR3 has 14 residues. Germline-derived CDR1 and CDR2 are MDHEN and SYDVKM. The CDR3 loop is CASILRGRNTEAFF. CDR3 coding DNA: TGTGCCAGCATACTCAGGGGGCGGAACACTGAAGCTTTCTTT.

The chain has TRBV28 and TRBJ2-7, with D uncertain. The V gene's germline CDR1 is MDHEN and CDR2 SYDVKM. This CDR3 region has 12 residues. V was trimmed by 3 bases and J by 4 bases, leaving 7 bases between them. CDR3 region: CASSFLSYEQYF. In DNA, the CDR3 is TGTGCCAGCAGTTTTTTGTCTTACGAGCAGTACTTC. Based on the CDR3 plus reference TRBV28 and TRBJ2-7, the full variable domain is DVKVTQSSRYLVKRTGEKVFLECVQDMDHENMFWYRQDPGLGLRLIYFSYDVKMKEKGDIPEGYSVSREKKERFSLILESASTNQTSMYLCASSFLSYEQYFGPGTRLTVT.

This clone was detected only once. This chain's CDR3 is CASRQTGRGYGYTF. In DNA form, the CDR3 reads TGTGCCAGCAGACAGACAGGGCGAGGCTATGGCTACACCTTC. The chain couples TRBV6-5 to TRBJ1-2; 7 nucleotides match TRBD1. CDR3 length: 14 amino acids. Germline assignment: CDR1 MNHEY and CDR2 SVGAGI. V shed 6 bases and J 4 bases; nucleotides not matched to a gene: 8.

The rearrangement uses TRBV5-4 and TRBJ1-1; D gene uncertain. This CDR3 is built from 13 residues. Germline V gene data show CDR1 as SGHNT and CDR2 as YYREEE (reference sequence). Trimming stripped 4 bases from V and 1 base from J, with 8 bases between. CDR3: CASSTTRNTEAFF. The CDR3 coding sequence is TGTGCCAGCAGCACGACAAGGAACACTGAAGCTTTCTTT. Together with reference TRBV5-4 and TRBJ1-1, the CDR3 gives the full variable domain: ETGVTQSPTHLIKTRGQQVTLRCSSQSGHNTVSWYQQALGQGPQFIFQYYREEENGRGNFPPRFSGLQFPNYSSELNVNALELDDSALYLCASSTTRNTEAFFGQGTRLTVV.

This chain links TRBV19 with TRBJ2-3, with 7 bases that match TRBD2. The germline V gene encodes CDR1 LNHDA and CDR2 SQIVND (reference sequence). The trim removed 1 base at V and 4 bases at J, leaving 2 bases unmatched. The CDR3 length is 14 residues. The CDR3 loop reads CASSIGLASDTQYF. The CDR3 region has the DNA TGTGCCAGTAGTATAGGACTAGCATCAGATACGCAGTATTTT.

The chain uses TRBV28 and TRBJ2-3; perhaps TRBD2 as D (5 bases). Germline V lookup: CDR1 MDHEN, CDR2 SYDVKM. With 6 bases removed from V and 3 bases from J, the gap between germline ends came to 19 bases. The CDR3 sequence is 16 residues long. In DNA form, the CDR3 reads TGTGCCAGCAGCCTCATCCGGAGGACCGATACAGATACGCAGTATTTT. Translated, it gives CASSLIRRTDTDTQYF.

This clone was counted a single time. V and J are TRBV4-3 and TRBJ2-3; D perhaps matches TRBD2 (6 bases). V was clipped by 1 base and J by 2 bases, with 10 bases between them. This CDR3 contains 15 residues. CDR1 is LGHNA, CDR2 YSLEER, per germline. The chain's CDR3 is CASSQVWRVTDTQYF. DNA of the CDR3: TGCGCCAGCAGCCAAGTTTGGAGGGTCACAGATACGCAGTATTTT.

The V gene is TRBV5-1, the J gene TRBJ1-1; 7 positions agree with TRBD1. The CDR3 is 13 amino acids. Germline CDR1 and CDR2: SGHRS and YFSETQ. Trimming removed 6 bases from V and 2 bases from J; junction bases left unmatched: 4. CDR3 amino acids: CASNRQGNTEAFF. For the CDR3, the DNA is TGCGCCAGCAACCGACAGGGAAACACTGAAGCTTTCTTT.

V is TRBV6-5 and J is TRBJ2-1, with 9 bases fitting TRBD1. The CDR3 is 15 residues long. Per the germline V gene, CDR1 is MNHEY and CDR2 is SVGAGI. The J segment lost 9 bases and the V segment lost 5 bases, leaving 11 bases of the junction unmatched. CDR3 DNA sequence: TGTGCCAGCAGTCAAAGTCCGGGACAGGGCGTTGAGCAGTTCTTC. It codes for CASSQSPGQGVEQFF.

The J gene is TRBJ2-7, the V gene TRBV5-4, with D maybe TRBD2 (5 bases). Germline V lookup: CDR1 SGHNT, CDR2 YYREEE (reference sequence). The CDR3 has 14 residues. The germline V and J ends were trimmed by 0 bases and 1 base, with 8 bases remaining between them. The CDR3 DNA reads TGTGCCAGCAGCTTGGAAAGCGGTTCCTACGAGCAGTACTTC. Protein product: CASSLESGSYEQYF.

The chain uses TRBV4-1 and TRBJ2-1, with 8 bases matching TRBD2. The CDR3 extends over 16 amino acids. The germline V gene encodes CDR1 MGHRA and CDR2 YSYEKL. V lost 3 bases and J lost 6; bases outside the gene matches: 10. CDR3 sequence reads: CASSQAGLGNGNEQFF. In DNA, the CDR3 is TGCGCCAGCAGCCAGGCGGGACTAGGAAACGGCAATGAGCAGTTCTTC.

The V gene is TRBV2, the J gene TRBJ2-2; tentatively, D is TRBD1 (7 bases). This CDR3 comprises 15 residues. The V gene lost 6 bases and the J gene lost 1 base, with 12 bases spanning the gap. Germline CDR1 reads SNHLY; CDR2 reads FYNNEI. The CDR3 DNA reads as TGTGCCAGCAGAGGGGGGACAGTGAACACCGGGGAGCTGTTTTTT. Protein product: CASRGGTVNTGELFF.

This clone was seen once. The chain joins TRBV5-4 to TRBJ1-1, with a tentative D call TRBD1 (5 bases). Germline V lookup: CDR1 SGHNT, CDR2 YYREEE (reference sequence). V was pared by 4 bases and J by 6 bases, with 16 bases between. The CDR3 is made up of 14 amino acids. CDR3 in DNA: TGTGCCAGCAGCAAAAGAGGAGCAGGGCCTGAAGCTTTCTTT. Encoded protein: CASSKRGAGPEAFF.

This clone was recorded only once. The chain couples TRBV5-1 to TRBJ2-7; D perhaps matches TRBD1 (6 bases). V shed 4 bases and J shed 3 bases, with 17 bases lying between them. CDR3 size: 15 residues. Looked up from germline, CDR1 is SGHRS and CDR2 is YFSETQ. CDR3 DNA: TGCGCCAGCAGCCCGCAGGGGAGACTCGACTACGAGCAGTACTTC. Its translation: CASSPQGRLDYEQYF. Full variable domain (outside the CDR3, taken from reference TRBV5-1 and TRBJ2-7): KAGVTQTPRYLIKTRGQQVTLSCSPISGHRSVSWYQQTPGQGLQFLFEYFSETQRNKGNFPGRFSGRQFSNSRSEMNVSTLELGDSALYLCASSPQGRLDYEQYFGPGTRLTVT.

The rearrangement uses TRBV5-4 and TRBJ2-5; no clear D gene. CDR3 length: 14 amino acids. Germline V CDR1 and CDR2: SGHNT, YYREEE (reference sequence). Deletions cut 5 bases from V and 1 base from J, with 12 bases between. CDR3 region: CASRPGSGQETQYF. As DNA, the CDR3 is TGTGCCAGCAGGCCGGGTTCCGGCCAAGAGACCCAGTACTTC.

CDR3 bases: TGTGCCAGCTTCCAGCGGCGGCTGATAAACACCGGGGAGCTGTTTTTT. Encoded protein: CASFQRRLINTGELFF. The chain carries TRBV7-8 and TRBJ2-2; D possibly corresponds to TRBD2 (5 bases). The CDR3 extends over 16 amino acids. V was pared by 8 bases and J by 2 bases, with 18 bases between. The germline V gene has CDR1 SGHVS and CDR2 FQNEAQ.

V gene TRBV21-1 combines with J gene TRBJ2-1; the table's TRBD1 call for D was not verified on the DNA. TRBV21-1 is annotated as a pseudogene. CDR3 length: 15 amino acids. The CDR3 coding sequence is TGTGCCAGCAGCAACGACAGGGGGGCCTACAATGAGCAGTTCTTC. Translating it yields CASSNDRGAYNEQFF.

The genes are TRBV9 and TRBJ1-4; D is undetermined. The V end lost 3 bases, the J end lost 6 bases, and 9 bases lay between the germline ends. This CDR3 is built from 13 residues. CDR1 is SGDLS and CDR2 is YYNGEE in the germline V gene. CDR3 sequence (DNA): TGTGCCAGCAGCGCGGGAAAAGATGAAAAACTGTTTTTT. It codes for CASSAGKDEKLFF.

This clone turned up a few times. V gene TRBV5-4 combines with J gene TRBJ1-1; 8 bases agree with TRBD1. The CDR3 totals 15 residues. The V and J ends lost 3 bases and 1 base, in that order; junction bases with no gene match: 5. Germline V gene sequence: CDR1 SGHNT, CDR2 YYREEE (reference sequence). The CDR3 nucleotides read TGTGCCAGCAGCTCTTGGACAGGGAGGAACACTGAAGCTTTCTTT. Translating it yields CASSSWTGRNTEAFF.

This chain joins TRBV5-1 and TRBJ2-7; 9 nucleotides agree with TRBD2. After removal of 4 bases from V and 0 bases from J, the junction contained 2 bases not matched to a gene. The CDR3 sequence is 14 residues long. CDR1 SGHRS and CDR2 YFSETQ come from the germline V gene. The CDR3 DNA is TGCGCCAGCAGCGGTAGCGGGAGCTCCTACGAGCAGTACTTC. Protein sequence: CASSGSGSSYEQYF.

This sequence joins TRBV6-1 and TRBJ2-3; the D gene is possibly TRBD1 (5 bases). Germline assignment: CDR1 MNHNS and CDR2 SASEGT. The V end lost 1 base, the J end lost 4 bases, and 9 bases lay between the germline ends. The CDR3 is 14 amino acids. CDR3 protein: CASSEGGAADTQYF. The CDR3 coding sequence is TGTGCCAGCAGTGAAGGTGGGGCCGCAGATACGCAGTATTTT.